This is a list of T cell receptor beta chains from one sample in a study of shared clonotypes between healthy human individuals. TCRdb's table, derived via immunoSEQ multiplex PCR, lists solely in-frame clones and lacks some. The sample lists millions of clones; over 85% were seen once. Sequencing input: naive CD8+ T cells sorted from blood. The receptors were gathered from a young man in good health. The CDR3 runs from the conserved cysteine through the conserved F or W. D genes are given only for firm matches. For some rows the clone size is stated as once, few or many, or as a class when expanded; others skip it.

J: TRBJ2-4; V: TRBV15; size: .; D: .; CDR3: CATRDTGTLAAKNIQYF; DNA: TGTGCCACCCGAGACACCGGGACACTGGCCGCCAAAAACATTCAGTACTTC
J: TRBJ2-7; V: TRBV15; size: .; D: .; CDR3: CATSSPGQKPNEQYF; DNA: TGTGCCACCAGCTCTCCGGGACAAAAGCCCAACGAGCAGTACTTC
J: TRBJ1-4; V: TRBV2; size: .; D: .; CDR3: CASSDRDINEKLFF; DNA: TGTGCCAGCAGTGATAGAGATATTAATGAAAAACTGTTTTTT
J: TRBJ2-2; V: TRBV5-1; size: .; D: .; CDR3: CASSLAIGSSNTGELFF; DNA: TGCGCCAGCAGCTTGGCCATCGGCAGTTCGAACACCGGGGAGCTGTTTTTT
J: TRBJ1-2; V: TRBV27; size: once; D: TRBD1; CDR3: CASSPHVVIPVLTLSQGNYGYTF; DNA: TGTGCCAGCAGTCCCCATGTGGTGATCCCCGTTTTAACCCTTTCACAGGGGAACTATGGCTACACCTTC
J: TRBJ2-1; V: TRBV10-1; size: once; D: TRBD2; CDR3: CASRRGTSGRARNEQFF; DNA: TGCGCCAGCAGACGAGGGACTAGCGGGAGGGCTCGGAATGAGCAGTTCTTC
J: TRBJ2-7; V: TRBV27; size: once; D: .; CDR3: CASSLGLHYEQYF; DNA: TGTGCCAGCAGTTTAGGATTACACTACGAGCAGTACTTC
J: TRBJ2-5; V: TRBV28; size: .; D: .; CDR3: CASSPTAENLETQYF; DNA: TGTGCCAGCAGTCCTACGGCCGAGAATTTGGAGACCCAGTACTTC
J: TRBJ2-4; V: TRBV19; size: few; D: .; CDR3: CASSTAENIQYF; DNA: TGTGCCAGTAGTACCGCGGAAAACATTCAGTACTTC
J: TRBJ2-5; V: TRBV9; size: .; D: TRBD2; CDR3: CASSVGTSGRETQYF; DNA: TGTGCCAGCAGCGTAGGGACTAGCGGGAGAGAGACCCAGTACTTC
J: TRBJ2-7; V: TRBV27; size: .; D: TRBD1; CDR3: CASSLSPTGTEQYF; DNA: TGTGCCAGCAGTTTATCCCCGACAGGGACCGAGCAGTACTTC
J: TRBJ2-3; V: TRBV27; size: .; D: TRBD2; CDR3: CSSNKLGVRGGSTDTQYF; DNA: TGTTCCAGCAACAAACTCGGTGTGCGGGGGGGCAGTACAGATACGCAGTATTTT
J: TRBJ2-3; V: TRBV7-9; size: once; D: .; CDR3: CASIPEPSTDTQYF; DNA: TGTGCCAGCATCCCAGAACCAAGCACAGATACGCAGTATTTT
J: TRBJ1-2; V: TRBV6-1; size: .; D: TRBD1; CDR3: CASSEEVRDRLFIGYTF; DNA: TGTGCCAGCAGTGAAGAGGTGCGGGACAGGCTGTTTATTGGCTACACCTTC
J: TRBJ2-7; V: TRBV28; size: .; D: .; CDR3: CASTPSGVGLLRDEQYF; DNA: TGTGCCAGCACTCCTTCCGGAGTGGGACTTCTGCGCGACGAGCAGTACTTC
J: TRBJ2-7; V: TRBV27; size: .; D: .; CDR3: CASSFQGPGEQYF; DNA: TGTGCCAGCAGTTTCCAGGGGCCTGGCGAGCAGTACTTC
J: TRBJ2-3; V: TRBV7-9; size: .; D: .; CDR3: CASGRGDTQYF; DNA: TGTGCCAGCGGACGGGGAGATACGCAGTATTTT
J: TRBJ1-1; V: TRBV5-6; size: .; D: .; CDR3: CASSPNLNTEAFF; DNA: TGTGCCAGCAGCCCAAACTTGAACACTGAAGCTTTCTTT
J: TRBJ1-3; V: TRBV7-9; size: .; D: .; CDR3: CASSPLPGERSGNTIYF; DNA: TGTGCCAGCAGCCCCCTACCGGGGGAGCGCTCTGGAAACACCATATATTTT
J: TRBJ2-3; V: TRBV9; size: .; D: .; CDR3: CASSVVSAPTDTQYF; DNA: TGTGCCAGCAGCGTAGTTTCCGCCCCCACAGATACGCAGTATTTT
J: TRBJ2-3; V: TRBV5-1; size: once; D: .; CDR3: CASSFNGATSTDTQYF; DNA: TGCGCCAGCAGCTTTAACGGGGCCACTAGCACAGATACGCAGTATTTT
J: TRBJ2-2; V: TRBV5-1; size: once; D: .; CDR3: CASSLLGAGGELFF; DNA: TGCGCCAGCAGCTTGTTAGGGGCTGGCGGGGAGCTGTTTTTT
J: TRBJ2-7; V: TRBV7-2; size: .; D: .; CDR3: CASSRSPYSYEQYF; DNA: TGTGCCAGCAGCCGGTCCCCCTACTCCTACGAGCAGTACTTC
J: TRBJ2-7; V: TRBV4-1; size: .; D: .; CDR3: CASSQTPGYEQYF; DNA: TGCGCCAGCAGCCAGACTCCCGGCTACGAGCAGTACTTC
J: TRBJ1-5; V: TRBV27; size: .; D: .; CDR3: CASSLGALGNQPQHF; DNA: TGTGCCAGCAGTTTGGGTGCTTTGGGGAATCAGCCCCAGCATTTT
J: TRBJ2-1; V: TRBV7-9; size: .; D: .; CDR3: CASSPSRQGRYNEQFF; DNA: TGTGCCAGCAGCCCTAGCAGGCAGGGGCGCTACAATGAGCAGTTCTTC
J: TRBJ2-1; V: TRBV2; size: once; D: .; CDR3: CASSDSGTETYNEQFF; DNA: TGTGCCAGCAGCGATTCCGGGACTGAGACCTACAATGAGCAGTTCTTC
J: TRBJ2-7; V: TRBV4-3; size: .; D: .; CDR3: CASSQGTHTNYEQYF; DNA: TGCGCCAGCAGCCAAGGGACGCATACCAACTACGAGCAGTACTTC
J: TRBJ2-7; V: TRBV6-1; size: .; D: TRBD1; CDR3: CASRGTVSSYEQYF; DNA: TGTGCCAGCAGAGGGACAGTCAGCTCCTACGAGCAGTACTTC
J: TRBJ1-1; V: TRBV13; size: .; D: .; CDR3: CASSLTSGGKAFF; DNA: TGTGCCAGCAGCTTAACGTCCGGGGGTAAGGCTTTCTTT
J: TRBJ2-3; V: TRBV7-6; size: .; D: .; CDR3: CASSVDRFSLTDTQYF; DNA: TGTGCCAGCAGCGTCGACAGGTTTTCCCTCACAGATACGCAGTATTTT
J: TRBJ1-2; V: TRBV27; size: once; D: .; CDR3: CASSDGGGYTF; DNA: TGTGCCAGCAGTGACGGGGGTGGCTACACCTTC
J: TRBJ1-1; V: TRBV4-1; size: .; D: .; CDR3: CASSQENSEAFF; DNA: TGCGCCAGCAGCCAAGAAAACTCTGAAGCTTTCTTT
J: TRBJ1-1; V: TRBV6-5; size: .; D: .; CDR3: CASSQTPLNTEAFF; DNA: TGTGCCAGCAGCCAAACCCCTCTGAACACTGAAGCTTTCTTT
J: TRBJ2-3; V: TRBV7-8; size: .; D: TRBD2; CDR3: CASSSLTSGGADTQYF; DNA: TGTGCCAGCAGCTCCCTGACTAGCGGGGGAGCAGATACGCAGTATTTT
J: TRBJ2-1; V: TRBV19; size: .; D: TRBD2; CDR3: CASSPSGGREQFF; DNA: TGTGCCAGTAGCCCTAGCGGGGGTAGAGAGCAGTTCTTC
J: TRBJ2-7; V: TRBV7-2; size: .; D: .; CDR3: CASSINSGMSEDRYEQYF; DNA: TGTGCCAGCAGCATCAACTCAGGAATGTCGGAAGATCGGTACGAGCAGTACTTC
J: TRBJ1-2; V: TRBV30; size: .; D: TRBD1; CDR3: CAWSVQGVSNYGYTF; DNA: TGTGCCTGGAGTGTACAGGGGGTCTCGAACTATGGCTACACCTTC
J: TRBJ2-1; V: TRBV5-6; size: .; D: TRBD2; CDR3: CASSQLANNEQFF; DNA: TGTGCCAGCAGCCAACTAGCGAACAATGAGCAGTTCTTC
J: TRBJ2-1; V: TRBV6-6; size: .; D: .; CDR3: CASSYLEGGHNEQFF; DNA: TGTGCCAGCAGTTACTTGGAGGGGGGGCACAATGAGCAGTTCTTC
J: TRBJ2-7; V: TRBV19; size: .; D: .; CDR3: CASSIPGAEQYF; DNA: TGTGCCAGTAGTATACCGGGGGCCGAGCAGTACTTC
J: TRBJ1-2; V: TRBV2; size: .; D: .; CDR3: CASSEGTLVGYGYTF; DNA: TGTGCCAGCAGTGAGGGGACCTTGGTCGGCTATGGCTACACCTTC
J: TRBJ1-6; V: TRBV19; size: .; D: .; CDR3: CASRDPGQYNSPLHF; DNA: TGTGCCAGTAGAGACCCAGGGCAGTATAATTCACCCCTCCACTTT
J: TRBJ2-2; V: TRBV7-9; size: once; D: TRBD2; CDR3: CASSSGLAGVTGELFF; DNA: TGTGCCAGCAGCTCGGGACTAGCGGGAGTCACCGGGGAGCTGTTTTTT
J: TRBJ2-1; V: TRBV30; size: .; D: TRBD2; CDR3: CAWSQTSGMDNEQFF; DNA: TGTGCCTGGAGTCAGACTAGCGGTATGGACAATGAGCAGTTCTTC
J: TRBJ1-4; V: TRBV27; size: .; D: .; CDR3: CASSLLSPQGLGKLFF; DNA: TGTGCCAGCAGTTTACTATCCCCGCAGGGCCTCGGAAAACTGTTTTTT
J: TRBJ2-1; V: TRBV27; size: .; D: TRBD2; CDR3: CASSPIGTSGYNEQFF; DNA: TGTGCCAGCAGCCCAATCGGGACTAGCGGATACAATGAGCAGTTCTTC
J: TRBJ2-1; V: TRBV5-1; size: .; D: .; CDR3: CASSLDIRGYNEQFF; DNA: TGCGCCAGCAGCTTGGATATACGGGGGTACAATGAGCAGTTCTTC
J: TRBJ2-7; V: TRBV4-3; size: .; D: .; CDR3: CASSQGLSSYEQYF; DNA: TGCGCCAGCAGCCAAGGCCTAAGCTCCTACGAGCAGTACTTC
J: TRBJ1-5; V: TRBV28; size: .; D: .; CDR3: CASSPGVPQHF; DNA: TGTGCCAGCAGTCCCGGCGTACCCCAGCATTTT
J: TRBJ2-2; V: TRBV27; size: .; D: TRBD2; CDR3: CASREISGGIFSNTGELFF; DNA: TGTGCCAGCAGAGAAATTAGCGGGGGGATATTCTCGAACACCGGGGAGCTGTTTTTT
J: TRBJ2-1; V: TRBV7-9; size: .; D: .; CDR3: CASSLVGDNEQFF; DNA: TGTGCCAGCAGCTTAGTCGGTGACAATGAGCAGTTCTTC
J: TRBJ1-1; V: TRBV30; size: .; D: .; CDR3: CAWRVPGGNTEAFF; DNA: TGTGCCTGGAGAGTGCCGGGGGGGAACACTGAAGCTTTCTTT